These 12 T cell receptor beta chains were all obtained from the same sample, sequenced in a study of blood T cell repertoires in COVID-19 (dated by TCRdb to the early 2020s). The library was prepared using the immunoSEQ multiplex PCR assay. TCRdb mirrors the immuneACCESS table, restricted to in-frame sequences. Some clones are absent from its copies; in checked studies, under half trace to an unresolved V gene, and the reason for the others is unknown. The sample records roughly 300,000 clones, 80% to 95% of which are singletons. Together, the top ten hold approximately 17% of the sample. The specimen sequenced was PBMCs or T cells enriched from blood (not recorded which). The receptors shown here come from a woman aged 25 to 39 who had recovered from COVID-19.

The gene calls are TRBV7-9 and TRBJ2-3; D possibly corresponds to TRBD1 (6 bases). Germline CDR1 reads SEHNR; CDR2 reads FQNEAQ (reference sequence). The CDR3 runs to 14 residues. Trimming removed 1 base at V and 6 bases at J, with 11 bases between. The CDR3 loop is CASSLGQGWDTQYF. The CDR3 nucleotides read TGTGCCAGCAGCTTAGGGCAGGGGTGGGATACGCAGTATTTT.

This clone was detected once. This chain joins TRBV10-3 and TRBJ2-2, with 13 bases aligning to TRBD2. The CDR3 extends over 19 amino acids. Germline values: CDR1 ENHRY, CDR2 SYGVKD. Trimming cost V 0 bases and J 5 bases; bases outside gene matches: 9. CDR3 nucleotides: TGTGCCATCAGTGAGTCGCCGGGACTAGCGGGGAGTCATACCGGGGAGCTGTTTTTT. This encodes CAISESPGLAGSHTGELFF.

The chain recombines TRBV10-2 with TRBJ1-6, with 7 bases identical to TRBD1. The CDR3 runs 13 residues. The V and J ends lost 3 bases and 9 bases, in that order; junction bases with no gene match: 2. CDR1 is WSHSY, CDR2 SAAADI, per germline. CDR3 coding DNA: TGCGCCAGCAGTGACCAGGGGGGTTCACCCCTCCACTTT. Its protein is CASSDQGGSPLHF.

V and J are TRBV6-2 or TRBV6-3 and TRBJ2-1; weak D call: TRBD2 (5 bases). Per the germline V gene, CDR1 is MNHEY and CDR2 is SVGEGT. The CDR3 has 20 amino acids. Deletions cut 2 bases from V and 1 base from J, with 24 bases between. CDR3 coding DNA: TGTGCCAGCAGTTACGGTCCAGCGGCAACTCAAGTGGGGTCCTACAATGAGCAGTTCTTC. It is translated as CASSYGPAATQVGSYNEQFF.

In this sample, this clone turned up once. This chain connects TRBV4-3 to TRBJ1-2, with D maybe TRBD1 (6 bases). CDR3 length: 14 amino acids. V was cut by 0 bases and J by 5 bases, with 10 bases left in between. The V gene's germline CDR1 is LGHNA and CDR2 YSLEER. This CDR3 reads CASSQDRTDYGYTF. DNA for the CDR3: TGCGCCAGCAGCCAAGATAGGACAGATTATGGCTACACCTTC.

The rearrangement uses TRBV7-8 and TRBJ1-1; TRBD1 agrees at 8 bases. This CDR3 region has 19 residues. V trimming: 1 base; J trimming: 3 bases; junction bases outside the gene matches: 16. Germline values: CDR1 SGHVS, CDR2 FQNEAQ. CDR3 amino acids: CASSLGGAGGNMIYTEAFF. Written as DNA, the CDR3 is TGTGCCAGCAGCTTAGGGGGGGCAGGGGGCAATATGATTTACACTGAAGCTTTCTTT.

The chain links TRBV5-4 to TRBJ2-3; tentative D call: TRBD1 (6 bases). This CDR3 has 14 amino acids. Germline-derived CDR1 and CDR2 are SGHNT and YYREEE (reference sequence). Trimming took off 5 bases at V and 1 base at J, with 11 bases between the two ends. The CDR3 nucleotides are TGTGCCAGCAGACAACAGGGACGCACAGATACGCAGTATTTT. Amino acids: CASRQQGRTDTQYF.

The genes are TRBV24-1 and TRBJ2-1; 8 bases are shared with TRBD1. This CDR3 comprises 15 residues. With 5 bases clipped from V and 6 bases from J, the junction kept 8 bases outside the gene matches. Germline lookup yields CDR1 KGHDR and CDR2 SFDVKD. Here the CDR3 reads CATSAPGQGSNEQFF. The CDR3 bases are TGTGCCACCAGTGCCCCAGGACAGGGATCCAATGAGCAGTTCTTC.

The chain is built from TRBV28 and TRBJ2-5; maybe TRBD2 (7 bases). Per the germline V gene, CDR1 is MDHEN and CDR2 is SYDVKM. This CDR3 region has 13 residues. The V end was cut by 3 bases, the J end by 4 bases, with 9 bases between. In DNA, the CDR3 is TGTGCCAGCAGTTTTGCGGGGGCAGAGACCCAGTACTTC. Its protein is CASSFAGAETQYF.

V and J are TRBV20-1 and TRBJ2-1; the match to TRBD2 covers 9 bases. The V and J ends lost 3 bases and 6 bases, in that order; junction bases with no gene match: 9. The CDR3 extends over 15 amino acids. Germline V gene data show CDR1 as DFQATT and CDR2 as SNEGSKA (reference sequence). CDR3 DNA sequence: TGCAGTGCTAGTCAGTTAGCGGGAGCTGTCAATGAGCAGTTCTTC. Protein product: CSASQLAGAVNEQFF.

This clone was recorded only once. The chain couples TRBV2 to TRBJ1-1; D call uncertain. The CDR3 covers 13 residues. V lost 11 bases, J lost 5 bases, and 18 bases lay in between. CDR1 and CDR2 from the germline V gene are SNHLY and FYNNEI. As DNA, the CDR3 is TGTGCCGGACGAAGGGAGCCTTGGACTGAAGCTTTCTTT. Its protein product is CAGRREPWTEAFF.

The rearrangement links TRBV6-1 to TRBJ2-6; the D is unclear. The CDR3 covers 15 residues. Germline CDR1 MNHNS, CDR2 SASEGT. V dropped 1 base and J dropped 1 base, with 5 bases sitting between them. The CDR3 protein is CASSEDLSGANVLTF. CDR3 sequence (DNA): TGTGCCAGCAGTGAAGACTTATCTGGGGCCAACGTCCTGACTTTC.